Given below is one T cell receptor beta chain in context. No cognate antigen has been identified for it. The record has no base qualities; no much larger clone is one base away. Data came from an Illumina NovaSeq 6000. TCR cDNA was made using 5'RACE template switching, a step that added a universal primer site and unique molecular identifiers. cDNA synthesis was primed from both the TCR alpha and TCR beta constant segments. Libraries were amplified in two PCR steps, with sample barcodes and sequencing adapters added in the second step. Libraries were sequenced on Illumina HiSeq 2500 (2x100 bp) or NovaSeq (2x150 bp). The paper's processing steps were these. Demultiplexing of reads and collapsing into UMI consensus sequences were performed with MIGEC, and V(D)J alignment was carried out with MiXCR. Clonotypes responding to the vaccine were identified with edgeR on replicate PBMC samples, with the criteria of FDR below 0.01 and a log2 fold change above 5 up to day 15. Each bulk clonotype was labeled CD4 or CD8 based on which sequenced repertoire, CD4 or CD8, contained the clonotype at higher abundance. In TCRdb, the public reads were trimmed at Q25 with fastp and aligned with MiXCR, with productive beta chains retained. Identical CDR3 protein sequences are pooled into one entry, listed with their most common genes and DNA. The V and J calls follow TCRdb's processing rather than the paper's. A total of some 400,000 distinct CDR3 sequences appear in this sample, roughly a sixth of them only once. The ten top clones hold 15% to 20% of the sample.

These data originate in a study of T cells after yellow fever vaccination (dated by TCRdb to about 2019). For the study in its entirety: Libraries from fractions with low cell numbers were prepared with the SMART-Seq v4 Ultra Low Input RNA kit. To follow T-cell clones before and after primary and booster YFV17D yellow fever vaccination, bulk TCR alpha and beta repertoires were sequenced over time. Two healthy male donors made up the cohort, one aged 18 to 30 years and the other aged 30 to 40 years. Blood samples were taken at several timepoints before and after primary and secondary immunization, and bulk PBMC replicates and cell subsets were isolated.

Overall study outcomes, separate from this receptor: The secondary T-cell response was found to be weaker but faster than the primary response, with a peak reached on day 5 rather than on day 15. After the booster, most of the clones that had expanded following primary vaccination were detected again (almost 98% of CD4 and around 88% of CD8), which suggests that memory was broadly maintained. A small fraction of clonotypes showed up in both the CD4 and CD8 compartments, probably as a result of convergent recombination. Because only a couple of donors were included in the study, the extent to which the findings can be generalized is limited. FACS-sorted repertoires could contain abundant contaminating clonotypes from the bulk population, so computational filtering was required.

The treatment or condition tag for this specimen amounts to: live attenuated yellow fever vaccine strain. Two biological replicates of bulk PBMCs were collected at each blood-draw timepoint. A standard Ficoll-Paque protocol was used to isolate PBMCs from peripheral blood. TriZol was used to extract RNA from bulk PBMCs, from CD4 and CD8 fractions, and from dextramer-positive and dextramer-negative fractions. V and J are truncated by 8 bases and 5 bases respectively, leaving an intervening sequence of 12 bases. Reading from cysteine to phenylalanine, the CDR3 counts 12 amino acids. Kept here is only the CDR3 DNA, which spans 36 bases and is read in frame from base 1. Via the germline V gene, CDR1 is SGHTA and CDR2 FQGNSA.

This material consisted of PBMCs, taken before the yellow fever booster vaccination. This receptor was taken from a man between 18 and 35 years old who received the YFV17D yellow fever vaccine. The chain uses TRBV7-2 and TRBJ2-5, with the D gene not clear enough to name. The bases are TGTGCCAGCCTCCTTTCCTGGGAGACCCAGTACTTC. Its protein product is CASLLSWETQYF.